This T cell receptor (beta chain) was sequenced during a study of cytomegalovirus exposure and HLA in healthy donors. The wider study: The same platform used for the approximately 700 first-cohort repertoires was also used for the 100 to 150 validation repertoires, as a later analysis reported.

Points from the study as a whole: The listing of roughly 160 TCR beta chains classed them as cytomegalovirus-associated.

Turning to this clone: Its antigen is not identified.

CDR3 length: 14 amino acids. Germline trimming cut 1 base from V and 3 bases from J; bases unmatched to any gene: 1. Germline CDR1 reads SEHNR; CDR2 reads FQNEAQ (reference sequence). TCRdb keeps only in-frame clones here, not all; method: immunoSEQ multiplex PCR. The sample holds approximately 270,000 clones, nearly 90% seen once. It was the approximately 120-subject validation cohort, separate from the approximately 620-subject first cohort, to which the donors belonged. The chain combines TRBV7-9 with TRBJ2-5; TRBD1 aligns across 8 bases. This receptor was obtained from a woman younger than 30 in good health and CMV-seronegative. Material: PBMCs. CDR3 coding DNA: TGTGCCAGCAGCTTAGGGACAGGGAAAGAGACCCAGTACTTC. Translated: CASSLGTGKETQYF. Drawing the rest from reference TRBV7-9 and TRBJ2-5, the complete variable domain is DTGVSQNPRHKITKRGQNVTFRCDPISEHNRLYWYRQTLGQGPEFLTYFQNEAQLEKSRLLSDRFSAERPKGSFSTLEIQRTEQGDSAMYLCASSLGTGKETQYFGPGTRLLVL.